This T cell receptor (beta chain) was documented in a study of cytomegalovirus exposure and HLA in healthy donors. Findings and limits, study-wide: TCR beta chain V- and J-gene trimming was linked, in a later analysis, to a missense variant in DCLRE1C. TCR beta chains associated with HLA were, in a later analysis, more clonally expanded than equally common others. One later analysis reportedly identified an Asian-associated ancestry cluster that showed fewer N-insertions than the roughly 720-donor mean. The investigators catalogued 164 TCR beta chains as cytomegalovirus-associated.

Turning to this clone: The antigen remains undetermined.

PCR amplification relied on 60 Vbeta primers (plus 13 Jbeta primers). Method: immunoSEQ multiplex PCR; TCRdb's copy keeps in-frame clones and lacks some. The sample has roughly 120,000 clones; around four fifths are singletons. The CDR3 consists of 15 residues. The germline CDR1 and CDR2 sequences are MGHRA and YSYEKL. Trimming took 4 bases from V and 2 from J, leaving 15 bases between them. This chain joins TRBV4-1 and TRBJ2-7, with D possibly being TRBD1 (6 bases). Sequences were obtained from PBMCs. The sequence was collected from a man aged 30 to 39 in good health and CMV-seronegative. CDR3 nucleotide sequence: TGCGCCAGCAGCCCGATTTCGACAGGCGCCTACGAGCAGTACTTC. Residues: CASSPISTGAYEQYF.